The present entry profiles one T cell receptor beta chain with its context. This clone was seen a few times. No cognate antigen has been identified for it. No clone much larger than this one lies a single base away; base qualities are absent. TCRbeta CDR3 regions were amplified from genomic DNA using the immunoSEQ Assay, a bias-controlled multiplex PCR. As for the original processing: Within the assay, amplification of reference gene primers was used to estimate how many nucleated cells each sample contained. To quantify the absolute abundance of each unique TCRbeta CDR3 rearrangement, sequence reads were collapsed and filtered. For each sample, productive Simpson clonality was calculated as the square root of Simpson's diversity index over productive rearrangements. The table was pulled from immuneACCESS by TCRdb, which kept in-frame rearrangements only. Such tables lose some clones; where checked, under half of the loss comes from unresolved V genes, and the rest has no known cause. V, J and clone size reflect that table, while D and trimming were determined from the DNA. Here the sample has 6,000 to 7,000 clones; 75% to 90% occur a single time. Roughly 9.7% of the sample is taken by the ten largest.

There are 13 amino acids in the CDR3, from cysteine to phenylalanine inclusive. Of the read, only the CDR3 DNA is kept; its 39 bases are in frame from base 1. Looking up the germline V gene yields CDR1 MNHEY and CDR2 SVGAGI. V loses 2 bases, J loses 7 bases, and the germline ends lie 11 bases apart. Whole blood was collected in K2EDTA tubes by collaborating institutions according to the institutions' own protocols. Collaborator samples were shipped for TCRbeta analysis as frozen whole blood, isolated PBMCs, or DNA extracted from either sample type. This sample is part of a study of blood T cell repertoires in COVID-19 (TCRdb year 2020). About the investigation overall: Samples covering the acute and convalescent phases of COVID-19 were provided by collaborators in the United States, Italy and Spain. The samples were drawn from two sources: the first 160 participants of the ongoing ImmuneRACE study, and 1,200 or so subjects contributed by 6 global collaborators. The material from the prospective study consisted of cDNA or gDNA derived from T cells, B-cell-depleted T cells, or PBMCs. Deeply sampled blood TCRbeta repertoires from subjects exposed to, actively infected with, or recovered from COVID-19 were included in the dataset. Where HLA class I and class II types were available, the types were taken from metadata supplied by the sample provider, not from assay-based typing. The repertoires were released in a freely available public database intended as a resource for research on the immune response to SARS-CoV-2. Nearly every sample came with metadata listing a de-identified subject ID, COVID-19 status, age in years and sex.

Results the study describes overall, beyond this receptor: The amount of clinical and demographic metadata varied by source and participant and was provided uncurated.

The sample was peripheral blood. This TCR came from a human donor with active COVID-19. The donor label of this sample is uncertain. The rearranged segments are TRBV6-5 and TRBJ1-1; a tentative D call is TRBD1 (6 bases match). The base sequence is TGTGCCAGCAGTTACCGCCAGGGGTATGAAGCTTTCTTT. Translated, it gives CASSYRQGYEAFF.